The entry that follows covers one TCR beta chain sequence. In the source study's methods: Estimation of nucleated cell counts relied on the amplification of reference gene primers. The table came from immunoSEQ multiplex PCR; TCRdb's copy has only in-frame clones and leaves some out. From that table come the V and J calls and clone size; the DNA was used to work out D and trimming. This table holds about 280,000 clones, about 83% found once. This sample is drawn from a study of blood T cell repertoires in COVID-19. The wider study: Some COVID-19 samples were acute and others convalescent; all came from the United States, Italy and Spain. PBMCs, B-cell-depleted T cells, or T cells provided the cDNA or gDNA that made up the material.

The sequencing input was peripheral blood. The receptor's source is a woman in her 50s who had recovered from COVID-19.

DNA of the CDR3: TGTGCCAGCACGGTCGAGGCGGGAGAGACCCAGTACTTC. Translated: CASTVEAGETQYF. The J gene is TRBJ2-5, the V gene TRBV2; possibly TRBD2 for D (5 bases). Per the germline V gene, CDR1 is SNHLY and CDR2 is FYNNEI. The CDR3 runs 13 residues. Deletions cut 7 bases from V and 4 bases from J, with 13 bases between.